This entry is about one TCR beta chain. Its binding antigen is unknown. Library creation used 5' RACE. Preparation of each TCR library used roughly 3,300 ng of total RNA. For each sample, cDNA was synthesized in eight separate reactions using SMARTScribe reverse transcriptase. During cDNA synthesis, unique molecular identifiers containing a 6-nucleotide sample barcode were introduced by template switching. Two nested PCRs of about 16 and 10 cycles amplified the TCRalpha and TCRbeta cDNA, and bead purification followed each PCR. Before amplification, the cDNA was both treated with uracil DNA-glycosylase and purified with the QIAquick PCR purification kit. The second PCR added Illumina TruSeq-compatible adapters along with sample-specific barcodes. TapeStation and Qubit were used to check library quality and concentration, and around 5.2 ng of each library went into the pool. Pooled libraries were sequenced on an Illumina HiSeq2500 single-index Rapid Run with 2 x 100 bp reads and custom sequencing primers. On the study's bioinformatics: PCR and sequencing errors were corrected by UMI-based consensus assembly using MiGEC version 1.2.6. MiXCR version 2.1.1 handled V(D)J alignment, clonotype assembly and CDR3 extraction. To normalise gene usage, clonotype sharing and MAIT/NKT TCR abundance, the top 1000, 10 000 and 20 000 clonotypes in each sample were analysed. Diversity was computed as the inverse Simpson index with the vegan R package after downsampling to 27 000 UMIs. Paired Mann-Whitney U tests on discordant twin pairs were used, with Benjamini-Hochberg multiple-testing correction. The reads went through TCRdb reprocessing, and each CDR3 protein sequence gets one entry with no DNA. It is TCRdb's table, rather than the study itself, that gives the V and J calls and clone size. The table for this sample lists 190,000 or so distinct CDR3 sequences. The top ten clones comprise approximately 1.6% of the sample.

This sample was included in a study of monozygotic twins with inflammatory bowel disease (dated by TCRdb to the late 2010s). Regarding the study in general: In total, roughly 28 monozygotic twin pairs made up the full study: 19 Danish pairs, all IBD-discordant, plus nine German pairs, of which four were IBD-concordant and five were IBD-discordant. Each individual had, on average, about 151 000 unique TCRalpha sequences and 181 000 unique TCRbeta sequences available for analysis. The search for disease-associated traits relied mainly on comparing IBD patients with their genetically identical healthy co-twins within discordant pairs. The investigation overall reported the following: Repertoire similarity did not differ between concordant and discordant twins, which could be due to limited statistical power. Compared with healthy twins, IBD patients had fewer clonotypes in common with other individuals, a difference most pronounced in patients showing signs of disease activity. A decrease in TCRbeta repertoire diversity, as measured by inverse Simpson index, was observed in IBD patients compared with their healthy co-twins. Because patients were on differing immunosuppressive treatments, the repertoires may have picked up extra background noise and inter-individual variability. Different T cell subtypes could not be distinguished in the analysis. No single strong signal or clonotype linked to IBD turned up in the results, so the idea that one exists was not supported.

CDR1 is given as SGHKS and CDR2 as YYEKEE, both from the germline V gene (reference sequence). The cysteine opens and the phenylalanine closes a CDR3 of 14 amino acids. The protein alone is recorded here. A roughly 2.5 ml peripheral blood sample was drawn into PAXgene tubes per donor and stored at -80°C. Without any T cell sorting, total RNA was extracted from whole blood using the PAXgene blood miRNA kit on an automated QIAcube. Peripheral blood from monozygotic twin pairs concordant or discordant for inflammatory bowel disease was subjected to deep TCRalpha and TCRbeta repertoire profiling with unique molecular barcoding. Smoking habits were recorded for all twin pairs, and each individual was classified as a current, former or never smoker.

The source is a human donor with ulcerative colitis or Crohn's disease, or a healthy co-twin of an affected twin (not recorded which). The receptor chain draws on TRBV5-5 and TRBJ2-7. The sample taken for sequencing was blood. The encoded CDR3 is CASSVTGSAYEQYF.